The T cell receptor (beta chain) described here comes from a study of blood T cell repertoires in COVID-19. Overall study: PBMCs, B-cell-depleted T cells, or T cells were the source of the cDNA or gDNA that made up the material.

Enrollees, about 18 to 95 years old, lived in fewer than 25 US areas. Repertoires were generated with immunoSEQ multiplex PCR, while TCRdb's copy carries only in-frame clones and drops some. The top ten hold 3.6% of the sample, which has approximately 160,000 clones, about 83% seen once. This CDR3 comprises 13 residues. V gave up 4 bases and J gave up 2 bases, with 8 bases separating them. Per the germline V gene, CDR1 is LNHDA and CDR2 is SQIVND (reference sequence). The sample comprised PBMCs or T cells enriched from blood (not recorded which). The receptor was isolated from a woman in her 50s in a cohort exposed to, infected with or recovered from COVID-19 (not recorded which). The V call is TRBV19, the J call TRBJ2-5; the D is unclear. CDR3 residues: CASSNLKQETQYF. Here the CDR3 DNA reads TGTGCCAGTAGTAACCTAAAACAAGAGACCCAGTACTTC.